A selection of T cell receptor beta chains follows, all from one sample in a study of post-analysis software for immune sequencing data. TCRdb processed the PCR reads anew with MiXCR; each CDR3 protein has one entry. The sample contains 650,000 to 850,000 distinct CDR3 sequences, about 53% of which appear only once. What was sequenced was blood. Every receptor here comes from a girl under 18 with multiple sclerosis. Both conserved end residues are part of each CDR3. D genes are given only for firm matches. The size of a clone is reported for some rows only, either as once, few or many, or as a class for expanded clones.

CASSLAALAGHPSYEQYF,TGCGCCAGCAGCTTGGCCGCACTAGCGGGACACCCCTCCTACGAGCAGTACTTC,TRBV5-1,TRBJ2-7,few,TRBD2
CASSSSFGGLDYGYTF,TGTGCCAGCAGTTCCAGTTTCGGTGGGCTCGACTATGGCTACACCTTC,TRBV12-3/TRBV12-4,TRBJ1-2,few,NA
CASSLFAAKDGYTF,TGTGCCAGCAGCTTGTTCGCAGCCAAAGATGGCTACACCTTC,TRBV5-5,TRBJ1-2,once,NA
CASSSGISSYEQYF,TGTGCCAGCAGTAGCGGGATAAGCTCCTACGAGCAGTACTTC,TRBV28,TRBJ2-7,few,TRBD2
CSASPGLLQETQYF,TGCAGTGCTAGCCCCGGACTTCTACAAGAGACCCAGTACTTC,TRBV20-1,TRBJ2-5,NA,NA
CSVQGPYEQYF,TGCAGCGTACAGGGACCCTACGAGCAGTACTTC,TRBV29-1,TRBJ2-7,few,NA
CTGRENTGELFF,TGCACCGGCCGTGAGAACACCGGGGAGTTGTTTTTT,TRBV29-1,TRBJ2-2,NA,NA
CATSRAGNTEAFF,TGTGCCACCAGCAGGGCAGGAAACACTGAAGCTTTCTTT,TRBV15,TRBJ1-1,NA,NA
CASSSLGAHYEQYF,TGTGCCAGCAGTTCACTGGGGGCCCACTACGAGCAGTACTTC,TRBV12-3/TRBV12-4,TRBJ2-7,NA,NA
CASSQVGQGYNEQFF,TGTGCCAGCAGCCAAGTGGGACAGGGCTACAATGAGCAGTTCTTC,TRBV3-1,TRBJ2-1,NA,TRBD1
CSVARDTYEQYF,TGCAGCGTTGCCAGGGACACCTACGAGCAGTACTTC,TRBV29-1,TRBJ2-7,NA,NA
CASSQGGLDMYEQYF,TGCGCCAGCAGCCAAGGGGGACTAGATATGTACGAGCAGTACTTC,TRBV4-1,TRBJ2-7,NA,TRBD2
CATLEGGTYEQYF,TGTGCCACCCTAGAGGGGGGAACCTACGAGCAGTACTTC,TRBV10-3,TRBJ2-7,few,NA
CASSQERDRDGTNVLTF,TGTGCCAGCAGCCAAGAAAGGGACAGGGACGGGACCAACGTCCTGACTTTC,TRBV3-1,TRBJ2-6,NA,TRBD1
CASSEAGGLQYF,TGTGCCAGCAGTGAAGCGGGGGGACTCCAGTACTTC,TRBV2,TRBJ2-4,NA,NA
CSARPSAGLTDTQYF,TGCAGTGCTAGACCCTCAGCGGGGTTGACAGATACGCAGTATTTT,TRBV20-1,TRBJ2-3,NA,TRBD2
CASSQVGTDTEAFF,TGTGCCAGCAGCCAAGTAGGGACGGACACTGAAGCTTTCTTT,TRBV3-1,TRBJ1-1,NA,NA
CASRSQAEAFF,TGCGCCAGCAGATCGCAGGCTGAAGCTTTCTTT,TRBV10-2,TRBJ1-1,NA,NA
CSVVNYRQGSSYNEQFF,TGCAGCGTTGTTAACTACCGACAGGGGAGCTCCTACAATGAGCAGTTCTTC,TRBV29-1,TRBJ2-1,few,TRBD1
CASSLGNRGASGANVLTF,TGTGCCAGCAGCTTAGGGAATCGAGGGGCCTCTGGGGCCAACGTCCTGACTTTC,TRBV11-1,TRBJ2-6,NA,NA
CSLQTDNYGYTF,TGCTCACTTCAGACTGATAACTATGGCTACACCTTC,TRBV29-1,TRBJ1-2,NA,NA
CSARGLGGQDTQYF,TGCAGTGCAAGAGGTCTTGGGGGGCAGGATACGCAGTATTTT,TRBV20-1,TRBJ2-3,few,NA
CSAKQRGSGTGEQYF,TGCAGTGCTAAGCAGAGAGGTAGCGGGACTGGAGAGCAGTACTTC,TRBV20-1,TRBJ2-7,NA,TRBD2
CSAIAIYEQYF,TGCAGTGCTATCGCAATCTACGAGCAGTACTTC,TRBV20-1,TRBJ2-7,NA,NA
CSVERLAGSLGYNEQFF,TGCAGCGTCGAACGACTAGCGGGAAGCCTAGGGTACAATGAGCAGTTCTTC,TRBV29-1,TRBJ2-1,NA,TRBD2
CASSQGRRAEAFF,TGTGCCAGCAGCCAGGGACGGCGGGCTGAAGCTTTCTTT,TRBV3-1,TRBJ1-1,NA,NA
CASSLGVGSPGEQYF,TGTGCCAGCAGCTTAGGGGTGGGATCCCCGGGCGAGCAGTACTTC,TRBV7-2,TRBJ2-7,few,NA
CASSLGAGVPSDEQYF,TGTGCCAGCAGCTTAGGTGCAGGTGTCCCCTCGGACGAGCAGTACTTC,TRBV7-6,TRBJ2-7,NA,NA
CASSLSRGSETQYF,TGTGCCAGCAGCTTAAGCAGGGGGTCGGAGACCCAGTACTTC,TRBV7-9,TRBJ2-5,NA,TRBD1
CSASISSYNEQFF,TGCAGTGCTAGCATTTCCTCCTACAATGAGCAGTTCTTC,TRBV20-1,TRBJ2-1,NA,NA
CASSSDRYKQYF,TGCGCCAGCAGCTCGGACCGGTACAAGCAGTACTTC,TRBV5-1,TRBJ2-5,NA,NA
CATWTGRSNYSYTF,TGTGCCACCTGGACAGGGCGGTCAAACTATAGCTACACCTTC,TRBV10-3,TRBJ1-2,NA,TRBD1
CASSLLTGSSEKLFF,TGTGCCAGCAGCCTACTTACAGGATCGAGTGAAAAACTGTTTTTT,TRBV7-8,TRBJ1-4,NA,NA
CASSQLRGADVQFF,TGTGCCAGCAGCCAACTGAGGGGGGCTGACGTGCAGTTCTTC,TRBV3-1,TRBJ2-1,NA,NA
CSAHAGTGYGYTF,TGCAGTGCTCATGCCGGGACAGGCTATGGCTACACCTTC,TRBV20-1,TRBJ1-2,NA,TRBD1
CATSKRGLEEDKLFF,TGTGCCACCAGCAAAAGGGGGCTCGAGGAAGACAAACTGTTTTTT,TRBV15,TRBJ1-4,NA,TRBD1
CASSLAFGSTSYNSPLHF,TGCGCCAGCAGCTTGGCCTTCGGCAGTACCTCCTATAATTCACCCCTCCACTTT,TRBV5-1,TRBJ1-6,few,NA
CSARDWGTQETQYF,TGCAGTGCTAGAGATTGGGGGACCCAAGAGACCCAGTACTTC,TRBV20-1,TRBJ2-5,NA,NA
CASRITGKETQYF,TGTGCCAGCAGAATTACAGGGAAGGAGACCCAGTACTTC,TRBV6-6,TRBJ2-5,NA,NA
CASSESPGQGPISYEQYF,TGTGCCAGCAGTGAATCGCCCGGACAGGGGCCTATCTCCTACGAGCAGTACTTC,TRBV2,TRBJ2-7,NA,TRBD1
CASSPSTGVEQYF,TGTGCCAGCAGCCCCTCGACAGGGGTCGAGCAGTACTTC,TRBV7-9,TRBJ2-7,NA,TRBD1
CASSFLPTDYGYTF,TGTGCCAGCAGTTTTCTCCCGACAGACTATGGCTACACCTTC,TRBV12-3/TRBV12-4,TRBJ1-2,NA,NA
CSASKLGPYDNEQFF,TGCAGTGCTAGTAAGCTCGGGCCATACGACAATGAGCAGTTCTTC,TRBV20-1,TRBJ2-1,once,NA
CASSPLAASYNEQFF,TGTGCCAGCAGCCCACTAGCGGCCTCCTACAATGAGCAGTTCTTC,TRBV14,TRBJ2-1,NA,TRBD2
CASSSWAPSGQPQHF,TGTGCCAGCAGCTCCTGGGCCCCAAGCGGGCAGCCCCAGCATTTT,TRBV6-5,TRBJ1-5,few,NA
CASSSPGVDEQYF,TGCGCCAGCAGCTCCCCAGGCGTGGACGAGCAGTACTTC,TRBV5-1,TRBJ2-7,NA,NA
CASSEDSSYEQYF,TGTGCCAGCAGTGAAGACAGTTCCTACGAGCAGTACTTC,TRBV2,TRBJ2-7,few,NA
CASSQTSRTDMNTEAFF,TGTGCCAGCAGTCAAACTTCTAGGACAGACATGAACACTGAAGCTTTCTTT,TRBV25-1,TRBJ1-1,NA,NA
CASSEGTGIIQPQHF,TGTGCCAGCAGTGAAGGGACAGGGATAATTCAGCCCCAGCATTTT,TRBV2,TRBJ1-5,NA,TRBD1
CASSSGTGADTQYF,TGCGCCAGCAGCTCCGGGACAGGTGCAGATACGCAGTATTTT,TRBV7-7,TRBJ2-3,NA,TRBD1
CASSLRLAGGYNEQYF,TGCGCCAGCAGCTTGCGTCTAGCGGGAGGCTACAATGAGCAGTACTTC,TRBV5-1,TRBJ2-7,NA,TRBD2
CSVEDLHGGIEQFF,TGCAGCGTTGAAGATCTTCACGGGGGTATTGAGCAGTTCTTC,TRBV29-1,TRBJ2-1,NA,NA
CASSESIHEQYF,TGCGCCAGCAGTGAGTCGATCCACGAGCAGTACTTC,TRBV10-1,TRBJ2-7,NA,NA
CASSTHLRAETQYF,TGTGCCAGCAGCACCCATTTGAGGGCGGAGACCCAGTACTTC,TRBV7-9,TRBJ2-5,NA,NA
CSAREPGGSNTEAFF,TGCAGTGCTAGAGAACCAGGGGGATCGAACACTGAAGCTTTCTTT,TRBV20-1,TRBJ1-1,NA,TRBD1
CASSQGGAYEQYF,TGTGCCAGCAGCCAGGGGGGGGCCTACGAGCAGTACTTC,TRBV14,TRBJ2-7,many,TRBD2
CAITPDSRRGYTF,TGTGCCATCACACCAGACAGCCGCAGGGGCTACACCTTC,TRBV12-3/TRBV12-4,TRBJ1-2,NA,NA